The subject of this entry is one T cell receptor (beta chain). It was healthy bone marrow donors who served as donors. Per the germline V gene, CDR1 is LNHDA and CDR2 is SQIVND (reference sequence). The junction had 11 bases not matched to a gene; V was cut back by 3 bases and J by 4 bases. The CDR3 covers 17 residues. This entry comes from a study of cytomegalovirus exposure and HLA in healthy donors. PCR used 60 Vbeta primers and 13 Jbeta primers. TCRdb keeps only in-frame clones here, not all; method: immunoSEQ multiplex PCR. The sample lists roughly 120,000 clones, approximately 80% occurring once.

The clonotype comes from a human donor in good health. The chain couples TRBV19 to TRBJ1-5; 8 nucleotides line up with TRBD1. Sequencing was performed on PBMCs. The CDR3 reads CASSMGYRGDFNQPQHF. The CDR3, as DNA: TGTGCCAGTAGTATGGGGTACAGGGGGGACTTTAATCAGCCCCAGCATTTT. Full variable domain (rest looked up from reference TRBV19 and TRBJ1-5): DGGITQSPKYLFRKEGQNVTLSCEQNLNHDAMYWYRQDPGQGLRLIYYSQIVNDFQKGDIAEGYSVSREKKESFPLTVTSAQKNPTAFYLCASSMGYRGDFNQPQHFGDGTRLSIL.